Following are 2 T cell receptor beta chains from one sample sequenced in a study of shared clonotypes between healthy human individuals. Method: immunoSEQ multiplex PCR; TCRdb's copy keeps in-frame clones and lacks some. The data show about 2 million clones, with just under 95% seen just once and under 1.5% held by the top ten. Terminally differentiated effector memory CD45RA+ cells were excluded by CCR7 positive selection of CD45RO-negative cells. What was sequenced was naive CD8+ T cells sorted from blood. The receptors originated from a man aged 18 to 30 in good health.

The CDR3 loop is CASSELRDSPYEQYF. The CDR3 region has the DNA TGTGCCAGCAGTGAATTGAGGGACTCCCCCTACGAGCAGTACTTC. The gene calls are TRBV6-1 and TRBJ2-7; TRBD2 might be the D (6 bases). The CDR3 is made up of 15 amino acids. Germline V lookup: CDR1 MNHNS, CDR2 SASEGT. V was cut by 2 bases and J by 2 bases, with 13 bases left in between.

The chain employs TRBV5-1 and TRBJ1-1, with D possibly being TRBD1 (5 bases). The CDR3 sequence is 15 residues long. Germline lookup yields CDR1 SGHRS and CDR2 YFSETQ. The germline V and J ends were trimmed by 1 base and 3 bases, with 13 bases remaining between them. Here the CDR3 reads CASSLLEGRYTEAFF. The CDR3 DNA follows: TGCGCCAGCAGCTTGTTGGAGGGGAGGTACACTGAAGCTTTCTTT. The variable domain in full, completed from reference TRBV5-1 and TRBJ1-1, reads KAGVTQTPRYLIKTRGQQVTLSCSPISGHRSVSWYQQTPGQGLQFLFEYFSETQRNKGNFPGRFSGRQFSNSRSEMNVSTLELGDSALYLCASSLLEGRYTEAFFGQGTRLTVV.